Detailed here is one TCR beta chain. Its antigen is not identified. This sample was taken from a study of T cells in women clearing cervical HPV infection. immunoSEQ multiplex PCR used an average of around 1,200 ng genomic DNA. Repertoires were generated with immunoSEQ multiplex PCR, while TCRdb's copy carries only in-frame clones and drops some. The sample's table shows around 20,000 clones. Overall study results and limits: Timing of associations relative to infection is unclear; T-cell subsets were not isolated.

Input material: blood buffy coat. This TCR derives from a woman aged 18 to 75 with a cervical HPV16 infection that either progressed to CIN3+ or cleared (not recorded which).

Partial CDR3 DNA: TGTGCCAGCAGCCCGGAGGGTCGGAGCACAGATACG. This sequence encodes CASSPEGRSTDT. From start to end, the CDR3 is CASSPEGRSTDTQYF. The J gene is TRBJ2-3, the V gene TRBV5-8, with TRBD2 as a possible D gene (6 bases). The read falls 3 residues short of the CDR3 end, and the missing part is taken from the germline J gene. The length of the CDR3 is 15 residues. The germline CDR1 and CDR2 sequences are SGHTS and YDEGEE. V was shortened by 4 bases and J by 0 bases, with 12 bases between the two germline ends.